These T cell receptor beta chains were read from a single sample in a study of Ad26.COV2.S vaccination and SARS-CoV-2 variants. Repertoires were generated with immunoSEQ multiplex PCR, while TCRdb's copy carries only in-frame clones and drops some. In the table there are some 500,000 clones, 75% to 90% of which are singletons. The sequencing here drew on peripheral blood, taken in a trial of Ad26.COV2.S vaccine versus placebo. The receptors were gathered from a person between 18 and 59 years old who received the Ad26.COV2.S COVID-19 vaccine or a placebo. The CDR3 runs from the conserved cysteine through the conserved F or W. The D gene is left open where the match is weak. Size tells how often a clone was seen (once, few, many) or the class of an expanded clone, and some rows leave it out.

D	size	V	J	DNA	CDR3
NA	NA	TRBV19	TRBJ1-1	TGTGCCAGTAGTGCCCCCAGGGTGGGCACTGAAGCTTTCTTT	CASSAPRVGTEAFF
TRBD1	NA	TRBV7-8	TRBJ1-5	TGTGCCAGCAGCCCTAGGACAGGAATAGGGAATCAGCCCCAGCATTTT	CASSPRTGIGNQPQHF
NA	NA	TRBV6-5	TRBJ1-2	TGTGCCAGCAGCCTGACAGGAGACTATGGCTACACCTTC	CASSLTGDYGYTF
NA	NA	TRBV7-3	TRBJ1-6	TGTGCCTTGGGGTCACCCTGGCCATCACCCAATTCACCCCTCCACTTT	CALGSPWPSPNSPLHF
NA	NA	TRBV6-2/TRBV6-3	TRBJ2-7	TGTGCCAGCAGTTCCCCCGGGAGGGACAGGGTATTCTACGAGCAGTACTTC	CASSSPGRDRVFYEQYF
TRBD1	NA	TRBV5-8	TRBJ2-7	TGTGCCAGCAGCTTGGTGGGGGCAGGGGGCTACGAGCAGTACTTC	CASSLVGAGGYEQYF
TRBD2	NA	TRBV5-1	TRBJ2-2	TGCGCCAGCAGCGCCCCCCTAGCGGGGGCCACCGGGGAGCTGTTTTTT	CASSAPLAGATGELFF
TRBD1	NA	TRBV5-1	TRBJ1-2	TGCGCCAGCAGCTTCGCAGGACAGGGCTATGGCTACACCTTC	CASSFAGQGYGYTF
NA	NA	TRBV12-3/TRBV12-4	TRBJ1-2	TGTGCCAGCAGTTTAGTGGGAGCTAGGGGCTACACCTTC	CASSLVGARGYTF
NA	NA	TRBV12-3/TRBV12-4	TRBJ2-2	TGTGCCAGCATCAGAAACGGGGAGCTGTTTTTT	CASIRNGELFF
NA	NA	TRBV10-3	TRBJ2-1	TGTGCCATCAGTGGAGCGGGTTCCGACAATGAGCAGTTCTTC	CAISGAGSDNEQFF
TRBD2	NA	TRBV5-1	TRBJ2-5	TGCGCCAGCAGCCGTGGAGCGAGCGGGGTCGGGGAGACCCAGTACTTC	CASSRGASGVGETQYF
NA	once	TRBV7-2	TRBJ2-1	TGTGCCAGCAGCTTAAGAGGCAGGGCCATCTACAATGAGCAGTTCTTC	CASSLRGRAIYNEQFF
NA	NA	TRBV27	TRBJ1-5	TGTGCCAGCAGTCTGGACCTTTACCAGCCCCAGCATTTT	CASSLDLYQPQHF
NA	NA	TRBV7-2	TRBJ1-1	TGTGCCAGCAGCTCAGATTGGATCACTGAAGCTTTCTTT	CASSSDWITEAFF
NA	NA	TRBV7-2	TRBJ2-5	TGTGCCAGCAGCTTCGCGGGGCAAGAGACCCAGTACTTC	CASSFAGQETQYF
TRBD2	NA	TRBV5-1	TRBJ2-3	TGCGCCAGCAGCTTGATGCTAGCGGGAGAGAGCACAGATACGCAGTATTTT	CASSLMLAGESTDTQYF
TRBD1	NA	TRBV5-8	TRBJ1-1	TGTGCCAGCAGCCTTGCAGGGGGGGCACTTAATCTGAACACTGAAGCTTTCTTT	CASSLAGGALNLNTEAFF
NA	NA	TRBV27	TRBJ2-6	TGTGCCAGCAGTTCCCTCAACTCTGGGGCCAACGTCCTGACTTTC	CASSSLNSGANVLTF
NA	once	TRBV5-1	TRBJ2-1	TGCGCCAGCAGCTTTTCACTAGCCGAGGATGAGCAGTTCTTC	CASSFSLAEDEQFF
NA	NA	TRBV7-3	TRBJ1-6	TGTGCCAGCAGCTTAAAGGGGCTTGGGAATTCACCCCTCCACTTT	CASSLKGLGNSPLHF
NA	once	TRBV7-8	TRBJ1-1	TGTGCCAGCAGCTTAGGGAGGCAAGTTGAAGCTTTCTTT	CASSLGRQVEAFF
NA	NA	TRBV7-2	TRBJ1-2	TGTGCCAGCCGCCCCCGCCGGCCCGGGGGCGGGGGGGTAAGGGGCTACACCTTC	CASRPRRPGGGGVRGYTF
TRBD1	NA	TRBV10-3	TRBJ2-5	TGTGCCATCAGTGAGTCCGACAGGGAACAAGAGACCCAGTACTTC	CAISESDREQETQYF
TRBD2	once	TRBV2	TRBJ2-1	TGTGCCAGCAGGCCGGGGGGGAATGAGCAGTTCTTC	CASRPGGNEQFF
TRBD2	NA	TRBV9	TRBJ2-1	TGTGCCAGCAGCGTAGGCGCGGGAGCTTATAGTGAGCAGTTCTTC	CASSVGAGAYSEQFF
NA	NA	TRBV5-1	TRBJ2-1	TGCGCCAGCAGTCCCGGAGGCCTAAGATACAATGAGCAGTTCTTC	CASSPGGLRYNEQFF
TRBD1	NA	TRBV9	TRBJ1-2	TGTGCCAGCAGCGAGCCTTGGACAGGGGGGAAAGGCTACACCTTC	CASSEPWTGGKGYTF
NA	NA	TRBV5-6	TRBJ2-7	TGTGCCAGCAGCTTGGTGGGGGACTATTACAGGGAGGTAGGTTCGGAGCAGTACTTC	CASSLVGDYYREVGSEQYF
NA	NA	TRBV10-3	TRBJ1-6	TGTGCCATCAGTACTGAACAGGTTTCGCCCCTCCACTTT	CAISTEQVSPLHF
NA	once	TRBV19	TRBJ1-2	TGTGCCAGTAGTATTTTGTTGGAATACGGCTACACCTTC	CASSILLEYGYTF
TRBD1	NA	TRBV18	TRBJ1-4	TGTGCCAGCTCTCCGGGACAGGGGAATGAAAAACTGTTTTTT	CASSPGQGNEKLFF
NA	NA	TRBV5-6	TRBJ1-5	TGTGCCAGCAGCTCCTCCGGGACAAACAATCAGCCCCAGCATTTT	CASSSSGTNNQPQHF
NA	NA	TRBV7-3	TRBJ2-2	TGTGCCAGCAGCTTTCCTGGGGCCGGGGAGCTGTTTTTT	CASSFPGAGELFF
TRBD2	NA	TRBV6-5	TRBJ2-7	TGTGCCAGCAGTTACTTGGTAGCGGGGACCTACGAGCAGTACTTC	CASSYLVAGTYEQYF
TRBD2	NA	TRBV9	TRBJ2-5	TGTGCCAGCAGCGTAGTGAGCGGGGGGGCCGAGACCCAGTACTTC	CASSVVSGGAETQYF
NA	few	TRBV15	TRBJ1-5	TGTGCCACCAGCCCTCGCCACAATCAGCCCCAGCATTTT	CATSPRHNQPQHF
NA	NA	TRBV2	TRBJ1-5	TGTGCCAGCAGGGGAGAGAGCAATCAGCCCCAGCATTTT	CASRGESNQPQHF
NA	NA	TRBV11-2	TRBJ1-5	TGTGCCAGCAGCACTAGCAATCAGCCCCAGCATTTT	CASSTSNQPQHF
NA	few	TRBV4-1	TRBJ1-2	TGCGCCAGCAGCCAACACAGCTATGGCTACACCTTC	CASSQHSYGYTF
NA	NA	TRBV27	TRBJ1-1	TGTGCCAGCAGTTTTATCCGGGCGAACACTGAAGCTTTCTTT	CASSFIRANTEAFF
TRBD2	NA	TRBV5-1	TRBJ2-1	TGCGCCAGCAGCGTGACTAGCCCAGGTGAGCAGTTCTTC	CASSVTSPGEQFF
TRBD2	NA	TRBV4-3	TRBJ2-1	TGCGCCAGCAGCCAAGATTCGGTAGCGGGAGTAAATGAGCAGTTCTTC	CASSQDSVAGVNEQFF